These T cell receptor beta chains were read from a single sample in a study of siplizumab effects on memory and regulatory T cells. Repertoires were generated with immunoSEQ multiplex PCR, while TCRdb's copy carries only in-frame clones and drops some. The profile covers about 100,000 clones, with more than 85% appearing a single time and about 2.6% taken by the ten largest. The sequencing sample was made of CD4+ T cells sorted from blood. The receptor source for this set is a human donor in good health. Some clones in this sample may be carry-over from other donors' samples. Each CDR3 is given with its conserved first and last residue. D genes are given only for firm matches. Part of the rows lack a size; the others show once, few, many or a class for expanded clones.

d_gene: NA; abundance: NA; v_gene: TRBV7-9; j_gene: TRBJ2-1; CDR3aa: CASSLGHASRDEQFF; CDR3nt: TGTGCCAGCAGCTTAGGCCACGCGAGCCGCGATGAGCAGTTCTTC
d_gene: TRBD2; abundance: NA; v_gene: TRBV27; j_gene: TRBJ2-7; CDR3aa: CASSLYSGGRAYEQYF; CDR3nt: TGTGCCAGCAGTTTATATTCCGGCGGGAGGGCCTACGAGCAGTACTTC
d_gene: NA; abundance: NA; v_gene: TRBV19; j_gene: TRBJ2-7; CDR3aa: CASSRGRISYEQYF; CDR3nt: TGTGCCAGTAGTAGGGGACGGATCTCCTACGAGCAGTACTTC
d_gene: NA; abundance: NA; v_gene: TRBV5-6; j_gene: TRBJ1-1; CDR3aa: CASSEPWTEAFF; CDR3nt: TGTGCCAGCAGCGAACCGTGGACTGAAGCTTTCTTT
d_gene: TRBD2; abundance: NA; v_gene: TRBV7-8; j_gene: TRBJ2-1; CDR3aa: CASIHTRDRGLAGSTQQFF; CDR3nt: TGTGCCAGCATCCATACCCGGGACAGGGGACTAGCGGGTTCAACGCAGCAGTTCTTC
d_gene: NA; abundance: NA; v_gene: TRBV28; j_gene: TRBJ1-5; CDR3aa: CASSFGRLRNQPQHF; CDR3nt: TGTGCCAGCAGTTTTGGACGGCTCCGCAATCAGCCCCAGCATTTT
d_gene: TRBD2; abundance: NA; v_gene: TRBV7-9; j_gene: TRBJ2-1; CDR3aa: CASNLAGGDNEQFF; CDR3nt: TGTGCCAGCAACCTAGCGGGAGGGGACAATGAGCAGTTCTTC
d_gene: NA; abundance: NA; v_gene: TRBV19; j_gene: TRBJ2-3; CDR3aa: CASSIVRGITDTQYF; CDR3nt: TGTGCCAGTAGTATAGTGAGGGGAATCACAGATACGCAGTATTTT
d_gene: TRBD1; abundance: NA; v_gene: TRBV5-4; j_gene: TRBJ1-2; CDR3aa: CASSATGEGYTF; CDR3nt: TGTGCCAGCAGCGCCACAGGGGAAGGCTACACCTTC
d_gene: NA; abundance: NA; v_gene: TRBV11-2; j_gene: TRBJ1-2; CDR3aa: CASSPLGGAHGYTF; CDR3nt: TGTGCCAGCAGCCCCCTCGGGGGGGCCCATGGCTACACCTTC
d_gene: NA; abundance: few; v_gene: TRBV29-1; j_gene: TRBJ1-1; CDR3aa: CSVGHLNTEAFF; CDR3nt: TGCAGCGTTGGGCACCTGAACACTGAAGCTTTCTTT
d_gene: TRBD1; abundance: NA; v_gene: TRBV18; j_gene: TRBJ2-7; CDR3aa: CASSLTTGTASYEQYF; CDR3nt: TGTGCCAGCTCGCTCACAACCGGGACAGCCTCCTACGAGCAGTACTTC
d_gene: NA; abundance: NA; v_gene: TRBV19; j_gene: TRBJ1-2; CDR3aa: CASTPGKNYGYTF; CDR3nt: TGTGCCAGTACCCCCGGGAAAAACTATGGCTACACCTTC
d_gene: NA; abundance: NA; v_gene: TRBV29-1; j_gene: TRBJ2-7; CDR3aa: CSVEDRAHYEQYF; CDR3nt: TGCAGCGTTGAAGATCGGGCCCACTACGAGCAGTACTTC
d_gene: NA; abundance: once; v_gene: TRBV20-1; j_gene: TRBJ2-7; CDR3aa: CSVLVVYEQYF; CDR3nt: TGCAGTGTTCTAGTGGTCTACGAGCAGTACTTC
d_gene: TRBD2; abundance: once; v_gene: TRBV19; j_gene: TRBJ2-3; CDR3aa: CASTAGRASDTQYF; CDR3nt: TGTGCCAGTACGGCCGGGAGGGCGTCAGATACGCAGTATTTT
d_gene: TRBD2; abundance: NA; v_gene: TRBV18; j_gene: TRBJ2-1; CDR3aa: CASSPRLAGAVGSYNEQFF; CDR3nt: TGTGCCAGCTCACCGCGACTAGCGGGAGCGGTGGGGTCGTACAATGAGCAGTTCTTC
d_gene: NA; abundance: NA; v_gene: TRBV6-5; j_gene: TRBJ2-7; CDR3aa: CASSSGVRQVYEQYF; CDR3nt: TGTGCCAGCAGCTCCGGGGTGAGACAGGTCTACGAGCAGTACTTC
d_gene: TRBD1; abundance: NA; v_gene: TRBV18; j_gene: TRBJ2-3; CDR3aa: CASSHASTGAQFTDTQYF; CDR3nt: TGTGCCAGCTCACACGCTTCGACAGGGGCTCAGTTTACAGATACGCAGTATTTT
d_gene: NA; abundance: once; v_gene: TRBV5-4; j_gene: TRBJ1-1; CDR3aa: CASSLAQGLGDTEAFF; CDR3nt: TGTGCCAGCAGCTTGGCACAGGGCTTAGGGGACACTGAAGCTTTCTTT
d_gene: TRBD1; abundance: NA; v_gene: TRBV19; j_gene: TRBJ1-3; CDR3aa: CASSTTGQQSSGNTIYF; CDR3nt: TGTGCCAGTAGTACGACGGGACAGCAGAGCTCTGGAAACACCATATATTTT
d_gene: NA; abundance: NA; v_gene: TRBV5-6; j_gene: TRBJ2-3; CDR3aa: CASSLPVSTDTQYF; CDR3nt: TGTGCCAGCAGCTTGCCCGTTTCCACAGATACGCAGTATTTT
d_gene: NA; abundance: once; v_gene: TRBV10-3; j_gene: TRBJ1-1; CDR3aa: CAISSFRVGTEAFF; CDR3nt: TGTGCCATCAGTTCATTTCGAGTGGGCACTGAAGCTTTCTTT
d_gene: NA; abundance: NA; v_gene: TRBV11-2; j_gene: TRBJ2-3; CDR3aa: CASSLVPGTQYF; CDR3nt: TGTGCCAGCAGCTTAGTACCTGGTACGCAGTATTTT
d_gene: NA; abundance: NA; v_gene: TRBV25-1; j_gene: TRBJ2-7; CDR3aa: CASSSFVGAEQYF; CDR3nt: TGTGCCAGCAGTAGTTTCGTAGGCGCCGAGCAGTACTTC
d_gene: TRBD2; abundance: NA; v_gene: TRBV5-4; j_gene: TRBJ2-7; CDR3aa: CASSLDGTSGRSKYF; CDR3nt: TGTGCCAGCAGCTTGGATGGGACTAGCGGGAGGTCTAAGTACTTC
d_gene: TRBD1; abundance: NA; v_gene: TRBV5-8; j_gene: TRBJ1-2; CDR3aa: CASSLTGRGKEGYTF; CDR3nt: TGTGCCAGCAGCTTGACCGGCAGGGGGAAAGAAGGCTACACCTTC
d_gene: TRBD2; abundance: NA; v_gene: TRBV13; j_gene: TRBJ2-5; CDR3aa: CASSGEGRGTETQYF; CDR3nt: TGTGCCAGCAGCGGGGAGGGTCGGGGGACCGAGACCCAGTACTTC
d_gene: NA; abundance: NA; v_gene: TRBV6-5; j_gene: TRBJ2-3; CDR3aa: CASSYGRLTDTQYF; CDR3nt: TGTGCCAGCAGCTACGGACGACTAACTGATACGCAGTATTTT
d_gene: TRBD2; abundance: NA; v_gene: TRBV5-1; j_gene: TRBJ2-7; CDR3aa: CASSLGREGIEQYF; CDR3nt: TGCGCCAGCAGCTTAGGGCGGGAGGGCATCGAGCAGTACTTC
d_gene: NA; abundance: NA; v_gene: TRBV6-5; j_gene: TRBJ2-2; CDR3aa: CASSYHTRGVGELFF; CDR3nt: TGTGCCAGCAGTTACCACACCAGGGGTGTCGGGGAGCTGTTTTTT
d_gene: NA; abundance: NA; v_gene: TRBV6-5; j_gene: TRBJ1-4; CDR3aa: CASSYSVAAIEKLFF; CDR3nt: TGTGCCAGCAGTTACTCTGTGGCAGCGATTGAAAAACTGTTTTTT
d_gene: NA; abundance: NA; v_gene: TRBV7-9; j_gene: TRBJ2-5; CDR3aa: CASSFEGETQYF; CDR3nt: TGTGCCAGCAGCTTCGAAGGAGAGACCCAGTACTTC
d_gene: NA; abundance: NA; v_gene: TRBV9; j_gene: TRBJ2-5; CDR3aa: CASSVRLGGMETQYF; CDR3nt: TGTGCCAGCAGCGTTCGACTAGGGGGTATGGAGACCCAGTACTTC
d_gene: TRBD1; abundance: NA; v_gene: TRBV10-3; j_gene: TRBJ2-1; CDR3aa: CAIRGDSSYNEQFF; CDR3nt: TGTGCCATCAGGGGGGACAGCTCCTACAATGAGCAGTTCTTC
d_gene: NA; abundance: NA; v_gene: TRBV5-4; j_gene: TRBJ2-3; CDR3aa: CASSLPGPSSDTQYF; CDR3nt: TGTGCCAGCAGCTTGCCGGGGCCCAGCTCGGATACGCAGTATTTT
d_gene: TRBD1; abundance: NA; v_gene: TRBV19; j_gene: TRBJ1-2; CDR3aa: CASSTQGAYGYTF; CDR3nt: TGTGCCAGTAGTACACAGGGGGCCTATGGCTACACCTTC
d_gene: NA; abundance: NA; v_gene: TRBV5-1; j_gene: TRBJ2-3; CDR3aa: CASSPTGTDTQYF; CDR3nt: TGCGCCAGCAGCCCGACAGGCACAGATACGCAGTATTTT
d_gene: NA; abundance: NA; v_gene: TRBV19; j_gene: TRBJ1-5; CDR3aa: CASSSPGLSGQPQHF; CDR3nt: TGTGCCAGTAGTTCCCCGGGACTCTCGGGGCAGCCCCAGCATTTT
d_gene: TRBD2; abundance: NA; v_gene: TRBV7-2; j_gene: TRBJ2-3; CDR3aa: CASSYGTSLSMAQYF; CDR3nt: TGTGCCAGCAGCTACGGGACTAGCCTATCCATGGCGCAGTATTTT
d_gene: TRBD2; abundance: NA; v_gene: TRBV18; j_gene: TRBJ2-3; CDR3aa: CASSRLAGVTDTQYF; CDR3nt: TGTGCCAGCTCACGATTAGCGGGAGTGACAGATACGCAGTATTTT
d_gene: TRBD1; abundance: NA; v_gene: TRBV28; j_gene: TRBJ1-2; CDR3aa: CASVTPGRGHGYTF; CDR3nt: TGTGCCAGCGTTACCCCGGGCAGGGGGCATGGCTACACCTTC
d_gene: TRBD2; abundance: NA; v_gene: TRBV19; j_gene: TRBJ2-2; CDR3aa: CASKDLAGDTGELFF; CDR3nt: TGTGCCAGTAAGGATTTAGCGGGAGACACCGGGGAGCTGTTTTTT
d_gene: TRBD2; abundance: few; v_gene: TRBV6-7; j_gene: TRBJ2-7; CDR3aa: CASKGKASGQTTCEQYF; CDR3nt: TGTGCCAGCAAGGGGAAGGCTAGCGGGCAGACCACCTGCGAGCAGTACTTC
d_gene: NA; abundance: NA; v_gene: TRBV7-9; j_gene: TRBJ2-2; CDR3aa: CASSRLAALHGGELFF; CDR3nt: TGTGCCAGCAGCCGTCTCGCGGCCCTGCATGGCGGGGAGCTGTTTTTT
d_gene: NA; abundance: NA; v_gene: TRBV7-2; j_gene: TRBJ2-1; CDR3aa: CASSLDRAGLSEQFF; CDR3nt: TGTGCCAGCAGCTTAGATCGGGCAGGGCTCAGTGAGCAGTTCTTC
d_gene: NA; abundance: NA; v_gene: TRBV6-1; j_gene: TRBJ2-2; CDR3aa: CASKVTSGGELFF; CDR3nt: TGTGCCAGCAAGGTGACATCTGGCGGGGAGCTGTTTTTT
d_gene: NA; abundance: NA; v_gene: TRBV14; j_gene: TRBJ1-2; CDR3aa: CASSSGTKSGYTF; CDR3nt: TGTGCCAGCAGCTCTGGTACCAAGTCGGGCTACACCTTC
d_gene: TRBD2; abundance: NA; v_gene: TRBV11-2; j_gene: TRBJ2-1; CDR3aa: CASSLDTTSPYEQFF; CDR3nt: TGTGCCAGCAGCTTAGACACGACTAGCCCCTATGAGCAGTTCTTC
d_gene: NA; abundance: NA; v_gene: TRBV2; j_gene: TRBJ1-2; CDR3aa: CASRRGIGNYGYTF; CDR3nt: TGTGCCTCCCGTCGGGGGATAGGAAACTATGGCTACACCTTC
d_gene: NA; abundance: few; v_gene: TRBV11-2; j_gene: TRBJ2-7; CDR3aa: CASSLEQDPYF; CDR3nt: TGTGCCAGCAGCTTAGAGCAGGATCCGTACTTC
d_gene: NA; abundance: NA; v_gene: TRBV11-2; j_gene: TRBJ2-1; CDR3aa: CASSLIASFRNEQFF; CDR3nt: TGTGCCAGCAGCCTCATAGCGTCCTTTAGGAATGAGCAGTTCTTC
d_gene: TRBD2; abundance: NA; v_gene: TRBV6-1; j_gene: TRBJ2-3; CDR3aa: CASRPGLAPDTQYF; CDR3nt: TGTGCCAGCAGACCGGGACTAGCTCCAGATACGCAGTATTTT
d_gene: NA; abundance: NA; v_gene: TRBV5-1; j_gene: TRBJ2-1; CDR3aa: CASNPFGASALNPQAYNEQFF; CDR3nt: TGCGCCAGCAACCCCTTTGGGGCTAGCGCCCTCAACCCCCAAGCCTACAATGAGCAGTTCTTC
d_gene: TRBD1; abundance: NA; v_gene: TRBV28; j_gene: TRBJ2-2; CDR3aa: CASSDGTATNTGELFF; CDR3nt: TGTGCCAGCAGTGACGGGACAGCTACGAACACCGGGGAGCTGTTTTTT
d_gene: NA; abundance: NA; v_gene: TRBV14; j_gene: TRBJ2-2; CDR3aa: CASKSGTHIIRELFF; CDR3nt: TGTGCCAGTAAATCCGGGACTCACATAATCAGGGAGCTGTTTTTT
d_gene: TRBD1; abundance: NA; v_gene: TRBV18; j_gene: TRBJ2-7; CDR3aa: CASSPQGANREQYF; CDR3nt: TGTGCCAGCTCACCTCAGGGGGCCAACCGAGAGCAGTACTTC
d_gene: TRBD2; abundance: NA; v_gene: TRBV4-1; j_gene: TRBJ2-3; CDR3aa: CASSQVRLADTDTQYF; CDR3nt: TGCGCCAGCAGCCAAGTGCGGCTAGCGGACACAGATACGCAGTATTTT